The entry below gives a single TCR beta chain sequence along with its context. This entry is derived from a study of tumor-infiltrating lymphocytes in primary liver carcinoma. Turning to the study itself: Staging placed the tumors at T1-T3 N0M0, and they measured roughly 4.2 to 10 cm across.

Joint extraction of RNA and DNA used roughly 18-34 mg of bulk tissue that was unsorted. Germline assignment: CDR1 SGHAT and CDR2 FQNNGV. This CDR3 is 12 amino acids long. The V gene lost 11 bases and the J gene lost 8 bases, with 18 bases spanning the gap. The template, roughly 550 ng total RNA, yielded TCR beta cDNA made with a constant-region primer. Libraries covering TCR beta were generated through three nested multiplex PCR rounds (using a slightly modified ARM-PCR). For roughly 10 cycles apiece, the opening two PCR rounds ran with TRBV1-TRBV30 forward primers and a C-beta reverse primer. TCRdb re-called the multiplex PCR reads through MiXCR, storing one row per CDR3 protein. The sample consists of fewer than 150,000 distinct CDR3 sequences, less than 80% of them appearing once.

The chain recombines TRBV11-2 with TRBJ1-1, with D hard to call. This receptor was obtained from a woman aged 55 to 70 with primary liver carcinoma and hepatitis B virus infection. Material for sequencing was liver tumor tissue from sampling region 1. Subset meaning: tumor region T1, superior pole. The CDR3 is CAYKKYGDEAFF. CDR3 DNA sequence: TGTGCCTACAAGAAATACGGCGACGAAGCTTTCTTT.